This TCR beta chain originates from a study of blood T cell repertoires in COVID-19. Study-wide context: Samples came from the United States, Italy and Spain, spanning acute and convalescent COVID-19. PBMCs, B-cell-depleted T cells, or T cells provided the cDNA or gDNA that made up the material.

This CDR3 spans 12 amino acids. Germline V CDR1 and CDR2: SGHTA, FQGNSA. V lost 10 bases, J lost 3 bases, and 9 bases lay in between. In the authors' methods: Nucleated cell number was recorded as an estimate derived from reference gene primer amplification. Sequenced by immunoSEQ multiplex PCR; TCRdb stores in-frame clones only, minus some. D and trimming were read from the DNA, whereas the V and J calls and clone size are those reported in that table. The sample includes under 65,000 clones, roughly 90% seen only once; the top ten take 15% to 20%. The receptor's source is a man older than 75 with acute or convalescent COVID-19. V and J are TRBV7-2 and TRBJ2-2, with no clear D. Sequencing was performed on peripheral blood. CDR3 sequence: CAILTYTGELFF. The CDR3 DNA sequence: TGTGCCATCCTAACTTACACCGGGGAGCTGTTTTTT.